This T cell receptor (beta chain) came from a study of shared clonotypes between healthy human individuals. Study-wide points: Limited genetic and exposure-history diversity came from having few donors.

To note about this clone: Its specificity is not known.

The CDR3 is 14 residues long. Trimming cost V 5 bases and J 2 bases, with 13 bases left between them. In germline, CDR1 is SEHNR, CDR2 FQNEAQ (reference sequence). The protocol was immunoSEQ multiplex PCR, while the TCRdb copy is restricted to in-frame clones and leaves out a portion. The table has approximately 620,000 clones, almost 97% seen once. Specimen: naive CD4+ T cells sorted from blood. Subset defined: CD45RA+ positively selected. The origin of this receptor is a woman aged 25 to 39 in good health. This rearrangement joins TRBV7-9 to TRBJ2-7; D is undetermined. The CDR3, as DNA: TGTGCCAGCAGCCCGGAAGTTAGGGCCTACGAGCAGTACTTC. Protein sequence: CASSPEVRAYEQYF.